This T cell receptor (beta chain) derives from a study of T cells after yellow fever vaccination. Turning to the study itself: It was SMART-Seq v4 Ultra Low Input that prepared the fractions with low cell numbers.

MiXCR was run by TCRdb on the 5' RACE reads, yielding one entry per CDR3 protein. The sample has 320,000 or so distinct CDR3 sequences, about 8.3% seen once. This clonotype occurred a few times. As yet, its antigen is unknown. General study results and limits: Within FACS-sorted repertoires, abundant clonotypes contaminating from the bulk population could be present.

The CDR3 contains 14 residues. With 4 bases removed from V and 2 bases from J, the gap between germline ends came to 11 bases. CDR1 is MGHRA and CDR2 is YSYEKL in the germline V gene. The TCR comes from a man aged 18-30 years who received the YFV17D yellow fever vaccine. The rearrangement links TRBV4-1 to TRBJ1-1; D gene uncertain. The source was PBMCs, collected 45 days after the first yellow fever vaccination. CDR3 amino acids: CASSPHPLNTEAFF. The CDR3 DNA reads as TGCGCCAGCAGCCCCCACCCCCTAAACACTGAAGCTTTCTTT.